Listed below are T cell receptor beta chains from one sample, sequenced in a study of cytomegalovirus exposure and HLA in healthy donors. The protocol was immunoSEQ multiplex PCR, while the TCRdb copy is restricted to in-frame clones and leaves out a portion. The data contain approximately 170,000 clones, around 80% of them singletons. The specimen sequenced was PBMCs. The receptor set was obtained from a human donor in good health. Both conserved end residues are part of each CDR3. A D gene is named only where the DNA matches it firmly. Clone sizes are given selectively: once, few, many, or a class where the clone is expanded.

CDR3nt,CDR3aa,abundance,d_gene,v_gene,j_gene
TGTGCCAGCAGTTTCGAGGGATCCTCCTATGGCTACACCTTC,CASSFEGSSYGYTF,-,-,TRBV27,TRBJ1-2
TGTGCCAGCAGCTCATCAGGGCTGGAGACCCAGTACTTC,CASSSSGLETQYF,-,-,TRBV7-6,TRBJ2-5
TGTGCCTGGAAACCCCCCTCCAGGGACAGGGCTTTTGAGAGGAATCAGCCCCAGCATTTT,CAWKPPSRDRAFERNQPQHF,few,TRBD1,TRBV30,TRBJ1-5
TGCACCAGCAGCCAAGGGGCTAGCGGGGGGGGAAGGGATACGCAGTATTTT,CTSSQGASGGGRDTQYF,-,-,TRBV1,TRBJ2-3
TGTGCCACCAGCAGAGGGGGAGGCTCCTACGAGCAGTACTTC,CATSRGGGSYEQYF,few,-,TRBV15,TRBJ2-7
TGTGCCAGCAGTTACACAGGGGACACTGAAGCTTTCTTT,CASSYTGDTEAFF,-,TRBD1,TRBV6-5,TRBJ1-1
TGTGCCAGCAGCTCAGGGGGCTGGTACGAGCAGTACTTC,CASSSGGWYEQYF,-,TRBD1,TRBV7-9,TRBJ2-7
TGTGCCAGCAGCTTGGAGGCAGGGACAGATACGCAGTATTTT,CASSLEAGTDTQYF,-,-,TRBV5-6,TRBJ2-3
TGTGCCAGCAGCCATGGGACAGGCTATGGCTACACCTTC,CASSHGTGYGYTF,-,TRBD1,TRBV7-9,TRBJ1-2
TGTGCCAGCAGCGCACAGGGGGCGACCAACACTGAAGCTTTCTTT,CASSAQGATNTEAFF,-,TRBD1,TRBV7-3,TRBJ1-1
TGTGCCAGCTCACCACGAGGACAGGGGGATTCACCCCTCCACTTT,CASSPRGQGDSPLHF,-,TRBD1,TRBV18,TRBJ1-6
TGTGCCAGCAGTGTGAGGACAGGGGCGCAGGGTTACACCTTC,CASSVRTGAQGYTF,-,TRBD1,TRBV2,TRBJ1-2
TGTGCCAGTAGTATCCCAGAAATGAACACTGAAGCTTTCTTT,CASSIPEMNTEAFF,-,-,TRBV19,TRBJ1-1
TGCGCCAGCAGGCCGGGGAGCTCTGGAAACACCATATATTTT,CASRPGSSGNTIYF,-,-,TRBV4-1,TRBJ1-3
TGTGCCAGCAGTGGGGGGGCAGGGGGCGGCTATGGCTACACCTTC,CASSGGAGGGYGYTF,-,TRBD1,TRBV25-1,TRBJ1-2
TGTGCCAGCAGCTTAGTAGCGGATAATTCACCCCTCCACTTT,CASSLVADNSPLHF,-,-,TRBV7-2,TRBJ1-6
TGTGCCAGCAGTTTGAGGGGACAGGGGAACACCGGGGAGCTGTTTTTT,CASSLRGQGNTGELFF,-,TRBD1,TRBV27,TRBJ2-2
TGTGCCAGCACCCCGGTCTCTGGGGCCAACGTCCTGACTTTC,CASTPVSGANVLTF,-,-,TRBV6-5,TRBJ2-6
TGTGCCAGCAGCCCGGACAGGGGGCGATCAGATACGCAGTATTTT,CASSPDRGRSDTQYF,-,TRBD1,TRBV5-4,TRBJ2-3
TGTGCCAGCAGCTTTTCCGGGGGGGTTTACGAGCAGTACTTC,CASSFSGGVYEQYF,-,TRBD2,TRBV11-2,TRBJ2-7
TGCGCCAGCAGCCAAGATTCAACTAGCGGGGGGGCAGGTGAGCAGTTCTTC,CASSQDSTSGGAGEQFF,-,TRBD2,TRBV4-1,TRBJ2-1
TGTGCCAGTAGACACAACACTGAAGCTTTCTTT,CASRHNTEAFF,-,-,TRBV19,TRBJ1-1
TGTGCCACCAGCACGACAGGGGGCGTTCAAGAGACCCAGTACTTC,CATSTTGGVQETQYF,-,TRBD1,TRBV15,TRBJ2-5